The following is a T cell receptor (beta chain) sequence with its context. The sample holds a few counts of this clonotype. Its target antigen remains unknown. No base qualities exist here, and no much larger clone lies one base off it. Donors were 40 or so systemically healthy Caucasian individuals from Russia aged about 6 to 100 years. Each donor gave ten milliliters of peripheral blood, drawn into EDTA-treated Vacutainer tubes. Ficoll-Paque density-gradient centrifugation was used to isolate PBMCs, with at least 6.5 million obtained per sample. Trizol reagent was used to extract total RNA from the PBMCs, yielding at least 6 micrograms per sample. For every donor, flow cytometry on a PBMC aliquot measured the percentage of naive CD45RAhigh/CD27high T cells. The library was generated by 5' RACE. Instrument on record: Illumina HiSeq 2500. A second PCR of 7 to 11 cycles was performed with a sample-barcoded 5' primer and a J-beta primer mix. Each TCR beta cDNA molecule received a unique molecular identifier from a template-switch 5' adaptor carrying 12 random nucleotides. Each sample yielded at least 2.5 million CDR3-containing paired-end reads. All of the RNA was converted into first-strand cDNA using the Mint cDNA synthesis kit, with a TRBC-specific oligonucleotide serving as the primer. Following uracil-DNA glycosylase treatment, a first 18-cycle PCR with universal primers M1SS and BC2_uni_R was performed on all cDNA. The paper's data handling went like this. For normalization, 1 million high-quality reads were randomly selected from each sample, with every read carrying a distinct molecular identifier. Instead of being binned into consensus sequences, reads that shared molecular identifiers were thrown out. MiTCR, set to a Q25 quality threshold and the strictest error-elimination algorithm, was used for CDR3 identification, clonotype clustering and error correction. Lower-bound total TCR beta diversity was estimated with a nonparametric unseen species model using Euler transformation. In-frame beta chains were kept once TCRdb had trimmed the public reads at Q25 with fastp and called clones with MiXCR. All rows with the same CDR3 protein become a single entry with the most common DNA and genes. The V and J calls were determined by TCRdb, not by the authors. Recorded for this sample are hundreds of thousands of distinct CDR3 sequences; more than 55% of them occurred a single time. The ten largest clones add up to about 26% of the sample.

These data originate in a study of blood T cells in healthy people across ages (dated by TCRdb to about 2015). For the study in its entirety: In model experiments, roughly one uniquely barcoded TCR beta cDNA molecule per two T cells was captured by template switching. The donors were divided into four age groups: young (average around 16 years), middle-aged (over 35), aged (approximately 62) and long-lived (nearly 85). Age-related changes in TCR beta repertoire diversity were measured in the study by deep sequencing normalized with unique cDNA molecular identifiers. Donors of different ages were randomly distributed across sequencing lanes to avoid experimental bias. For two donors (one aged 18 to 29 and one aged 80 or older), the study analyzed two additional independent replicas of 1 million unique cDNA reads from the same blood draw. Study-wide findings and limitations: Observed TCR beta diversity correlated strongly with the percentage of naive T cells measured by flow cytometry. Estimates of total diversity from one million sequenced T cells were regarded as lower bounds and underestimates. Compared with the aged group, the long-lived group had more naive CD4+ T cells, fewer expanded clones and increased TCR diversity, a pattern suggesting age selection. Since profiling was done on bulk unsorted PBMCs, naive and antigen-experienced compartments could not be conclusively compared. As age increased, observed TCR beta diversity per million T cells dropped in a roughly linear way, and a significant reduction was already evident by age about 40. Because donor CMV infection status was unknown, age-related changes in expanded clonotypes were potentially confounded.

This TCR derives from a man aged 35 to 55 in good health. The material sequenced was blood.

The DNA reads as follows: TGCGCCAGCAGCCAAGAGGCCCGGACTAGCGGGAGTTACGAGCAGTACTTC. Its translation is CASSQEARTSGSYEQYF. The receptor chain draws on TRBV4-3 and TRBJ2-7; TRBD2 matches 13 bases in the middle. Via the germline V gene, CDR1 is LGHNA and CDR2 YSLEER. V ends up 0 bases short and J 4 bases short, with an unmatched junction base count of 6. The CDR3 runs 17 residues from the cysteine to the phenylalanine. The DNA shown is the 51-base CDR3, in frame from base 1.